Each of the 21 T cell receptor beta chains below was sequenced from the same sample in a study of blood T cell repertoires in COVID-19. Profiled with immunoSEQ multiplex PCR; TCRdb holds only in-frame clones, not every one. This table has 150,000 to 200,000 clones, just under 85% appearing once. Sequencing used peripheral blood. The receptor source for this set is a woman aged 80 or older with acute or convalescent COVID-19.

The V and J genes are TRBV5-1 and TRBJ2-1; 8 bases match TRBD2. CDR1 is SGHRS and CDR2 is YFSETQ in the germline V gene. CDR3 length: 14 residues. V lost 5 bases and J lost 3; bases outside the gene matches: 4. The CDR3 DNA reads TGCGCCAGCAGTTCGGCGGGAGGCTACAATGAGCAGTTCTTC. It codes for CASSSAGGYNEQFF.

The V and J genes are TRBV6-5 and TRBJ1-2; D might be TRBD1 (5 bases). Germline CDR1 reads MNHEY; CDR2 reads SVGAGI. V was clipped by 0 bases and J by 8 bases, with 10 bases between them. The CDR3 spans 13 residues. The CDR3 DNA follows: TGTGCCAGCAGTTACTCAGGACACGCGGGCTACACCTTC. This gives the protein CASSYSGHAGYTF.

The chain carries TRBV7-9 and TRBJ1-1, with D uncertain. CDR3 length: 15 residues. Germline CDR1 is SEHNR and CDR2 is FQNEAQ (reference sequence). The V gene lost 5 bases and the J gene lost 0 bases, with 13 bases spanning the gap. In DNA form, the CDR3 reads TGTGCCAGCAGCCCGGGAACGGTCATGAACACTGAAGCTTTCTTT. This gives the protein CASSPGTVMNTEAFF.

The rearrangement links TRBV28 to TRBJ1-5; no firm D call. Germline V gene data show CDR1 as MDHEN and CDR2 as SYDVKM. V lost 5 bases and J 10 bases, leaving 12 bases between the germline ends. CDR3 size: 12 residues. The CDR3: CASSPPQRPQHF. Here the CDR3 DNA reads TGTGCCAGCAGTCCACCTCAGCGTCCCCAGCATTTT.

The V call is TRBV18, the J call TRBJ1-2; TRBD1 aligns across 8 bases. The length of the CDR3 is 15 residues. Germline values: CDR1 KGHSH, CDR2 LQKENI. J gave up 4 bases and V 4 bases, and 8 bases lay outside the gene matches. CDR3 loop: CASSRVRDRLYGYTF. For the CDR3, the DNA is TGTGCCAGCTCACGTGTCCGGGACAGGCTCTATGGCTACACCTTC.

The chain carries TRBV2 and TRBJ1-2, with TRBD1 matching 7 bases. Losses at the gene ends were 5 bases for V and 0 bases for J; bases not matched to a gene: 3. This CDR3 is 14 amino acids long. Germline assignment: CDR1 SNHLY and CDR2 FYNNEI. The CDR3 DNA sequence: TGTGCCAGCAGTCGACAGGGATCTAACTATGGCTACACCTTC. Translation: CASSRQGSNYGYTF.

This clone was seen a few times. The V gene is TRBV4-1, the J gene TRBJ2-1, with 12 bases identical to TRBD2. J was trimmed by 4 bases and V by 5 bases; bases with no gene match: 3. The CDR3 is made up of 15 amino acids. Germline loops: CDR1 MGHRA, CDR2 YSYEKL. CDR3 loop: CASSDGLAGYNEQFF. CDR3 nucleotide sequence: TGCGCCAGCAGCGACGGACTAGCGGGATACAATGAGCAGTTCTTC.

The CDR3 loop is CASIPRAGGSNQPQHF. CDR3 bases: TGTGCCAGTATCCCGAGGGCAGGGGGTAGCAATCAGCCCCAGCATTTT. V gene TRBV19 combines with J gene TRBJ1-5, with 7 bases fitting TRBD1. The trim removed 7 bases at V and 0 bases at J, leaving 9 bases unmatched. CDR1 is LNHDA and CDR2 is SQIVND in the germline V gene (reference sequence). The CDR3 contains 16 residues.

V and J are TRBV4-3 and TRBJ1-1; the D is unclear. The CDR3 is 16 residues long. Deletions cut 0 bases from V and 1 base from J, with 12 bases between. CDR1 LGHNA and CDR2 YSLEER come from the germline V gene. In nucleotides, the CDR3 is TGCGCCAGCAGCCAAGATCGCAATGGCCCGAACACTGAAGCTTTCTTT. Amino acids: CASSQDRNGPNTEAFF.

The chain employs TRBV5-6 and TRBJ2-6; the D is unclear. Germline lookup yields CDR1 SGHDT and CDR2 YYEEEE. V lost 5 bases and J 6 bases, leaving 9 bases between the germline ends. There are 13 residues in the CDR3. CDR3 residues: CASRSVLANVLTF. Written as DNA, the CDR3 is TGTGCCAGCAGGTCTGTTTTGGCCAACGTCCTGACTTTC.

The chain uses TRBV5-1 and TRBJ2-7; 11 nucleotides align to TRBD2. V lost 4 bases to trimming and J lost 12 bases; unmatched junction nucleotides: 9. This CDR3 comprises 13 residues. The germline gives CDR1 SGHRS, CDR2 YFSETQ. The CDR3 bases are TGCGCCAGCAGCCAGGGACTAGCGGAGGAGACGTACTTC. Amino acid sequence: CASSQGLAEETYF.

This clone was found a few times. The chain has TRBV5-1 and TRBJ2-3, with D hard to call. Germline CDR1 and CDR2: SGHRS and YFSETQ. Trimming removed 4 bases from V and 1 base from J, with 13 bases in between. CDR3 length equals 15 residues. CDR3 DNA: TGCGCCAGCAGCCGCCTAGGAGCCCGCACAGATACGCAGTATTTT. Its translation is CASSRLGARTDTQYF. Filled out from reference TRBV5-1 and TRBJ2-3, the complete variable domain reads KAGVTQTPRYLIKTRGQQVTLSCSPISGHRSVSWYQQTPGQGLQFLFEYFSETQRNKGNFPGRFSGRQFSNSRSEMNVSTLELGDSALYLCASSRLGARTDTQYFGPGTRLTVL.

The chain combines TRBV2 with TRBJ1-4; 7 bases match TRBD1. The germline gives CDR1 SNHLY, CDR2 FYNNEI. V dropped 7 bases and J dropped 8; count of bases not matched to a gene: 10. The CDR3 totals 14 residues. The CDR3 here is CASKRDSVWEKLFF. The CDR3 nucleotides are TGTGCCAGCAAGAGGGACAGTGTCTGGGAAAAACTGTTTTTT.

V gene TRBV29-1 combines with J gene TRBJ2-1; 7 nucleotides align to TRBD2. With 0 bases clipped from V and 5 bases from J, the junction kept 10 bases outside the gene matches. The CDR3 consists of 16 residues. CDR1 and CDR2 (germline): SQVTM, ANQGSEA. CDR3 nucleotide sequence: TGCAGCGTTGAAGATCTTAACGGGAGGAGGAACAATGAGCAGTTCTTC. It codes for CSVEDLNGRRNNEQFF.

This sequence joins TRBV7-2 and TRBJ2-3, with a weak D call TRBD1 (5 bases). V was cut by 3 bases and J by 0 bases, with 16 bases left in between. Germline-derived CDR1 and CDR2 are SGHTA and FQGNSA. The CDR3 contains 17 residues. The CDR3 bases are TGTGCCAGCAGCTTTCTGAAGACAGCTTTTAGCACAGATACGCAGTATTTT. This sequence encodes CASSFLKTAFSTDTQYF.

This clone was observed a single time. The chain combines TRBV19 with TRBJ2-2, with 9 positions matching TRBD1. CDR3 length equals 15 residues. Germline values: CDR1 LNHDA, CDR2 SQIVND (reference sequence). Unmatched junction bases numbered 5, after V lost 4 bases and J lost 5 bases. CDR3 amino acids: CASSKDRGGTGELFF. The CDR3, as DNA: TGTGCCAGTAGTAAGGACAGGGGTGGGACCGGGGAGCTGTTTTTT.

V gene TRBV5-5 combines with J gene TRBJ1-5; D is perhaps TRBD1 (5 bases). Trimming cost V 4 bases and J 4 bases, with 15 bases left between them. Germline values: CDR1 SGHKS, CDR2 YYEKEE (reference sequence). This CDR3 has 15 residues. Here the CDR3 reads CASSPQVARNQPQHF. Here the CDR3 DNA reads TGTGCCAGCAGCCCACAGGTCGCGAGGAATCAGCCCCAGCATTTT.

This chain links TRBV19 with TRBJ2-1; 14 nucleotides line up with TRBD2. CDR3 length equals 18 residues. Per the germline V gene, CDR1 is LNHDA and CDR2 is SQIVND (reference sequence). V shed 5 bases and J 9 bases; nucleotides not matched to a gene: 15. The DNA for the CDR3 is TGTGCCAGTAGTCTTAGACTAGCGGGAGGGCCTTTGGCGCCTGAGCAGTTCTTC. This translates into CASSLRLAGGPLAPEQFF.

This clone was counted once. This rearrangement joins TRBV5-1 to TRBJ2-3, with TRBD2 matching over 10 bases. Per germline, CDR1 SGHRS and CDR2 YFSETQ. The V and J ends lost 3 bases and 0 bases, in that order; junction bases with no gene match: 7. CDR3 length: 17 residues. The CDR3 bases are TGCGCCAGCAGCTCAAGGGGGACTAGCGTCAGCACAGATACGCAGTATTTT. Translation gives CASSSRGTSVSTDTQYF.

This clone came up once. The chain employs TRBV5-1 and TRBJ2-2, with D tentatively TRBD2 (5 bases). The CDR3 totals 14 residues. Trimming shortened V by 0 bases and J by 2 bases, and 5 bases separated the two germline ends. Germline V gene lookup returns CDR1 SGHRS and CDR2 YFSETQ. The CDR3 region is CASSLGLNTGELFF. The CDR3 nucleotides read TGCGCCAGCAGCTTGGGACTAAACACCGGGGAGCTGTTTTTT.

The chain recombines TRBV5-1 with TRBJ2-1, with D perhaps TRBD2 (6 bases). Trimming pared 7 bases from V and 13 bases from J, leaving 24 bases between. CDR3 size: 14 residues. Germline CDR1 and CDR2: SGHRS and YFSETQ. The CDR3 loop reads CASEGGDPLNRQFF. DNA of the CDR3: TGCGCCAGCGAGGGCGGGGACCCTCTGAATCGACAGTTCTTC. Filled out from reference TRBV5-1 and TRBJ2-1, the complete variable domain reads KAGVTQTPRYLIKTRGQQVTLSCSPISGHRSVSWYQQTPGQGLQFLFEYFSETQRNKGNFPGRFSGRQFSNSRSEMNVSTLELGDSALYLCASEGGDPLNRQFFGPGTRLTVL.